A selection of T cell receptor beta chains follows, all from one sample in a study of blood T cell repertoires in COVID-19. Repertoires were generated with immunoSEQ multiplex PCR, while TCRdb's copy carries only in-frame clones and drops some. The sample includes about 42,000 clones, roughly 81% of them seen just once. Sequencing was performed on peripheral blood. Every receptor here comes from a woman aged 70-85 years in a cohort sampled during active COVID-19. Both conserved end residues are part of each CDR3. D genes are given only for firm matches. Clone size is shown for a subset of rows, as once, few, many or a class of expanded clone.

v_gene	j_gene	abundance	d_gene	CDR3nt	CDR3aa
TRBV28	TRBJ2-1	.	TRBD1	TGTGCCAGATCTCGGACAGGGGCCTACAATGAGCAGTTCTTC	CARSRTGAYNEQFF
TRBV28	TRBJ2-7	.	.	TGTGCCAGCAGTTTTTTGACGAGGTACGAGCAGTACTTC	CASSFLTRYEQYF
TRBV11-3	TRBJ2-1	.	TRBD2	TGTGCCAGCAGCTACGGGGGAGGGCAGGTCAGAGAGCAGTTCTTC	CASSYGGGQVREQFF
TRBV30	TRBJ2-1	.	TRBD2	TGTGCCTGGAGTGTACGCCTCAGCGGGAGGTACAATGAGCAGTTCTTC	CAWSVRLSGRYNEQFF
TRBV6-2/TRBV6-3	TRBJ2-1	.	.	TGTGCCAGCAGTTACACGGGGGTTCCCAATGAGCAGTTCTTC	CASSYTGVPNEQFF
TRBV10-3	TRBJ2-7	.	.	TGTGCCATCACAGGCGGGATACCATACGAGCAGTACTTC	CAITGGIPYEQYF
TRBV28	TRBJ1-5	.	TRBD1	TGTGCCAGCAGGACTACAGGGGGCAGAAGCAATCAGCCCCAGCATTTT	CASRTTGGRSNQPQHF
TRBV5-4	TRBJ2-3	.	.	TGTGCCAGCAGCTTGGCCGGCACAGATACGCAGTATTTT	CASSLAGTDTQYF
TRBV29-1	TRBJ1-1	.	.	TGCAGCGGACGTAACGGGATGAACACTGAAGCTTTCTTT	CSGRNGMNTEAFF
TRBV5-5	TRBJ2-2	.	TRBD1	TGTGCCAGCAGCTTGAATCTCAGGGGGTACACCGGGGAGCTGTTTTTT	CASSLNLRGYTGELFF
TRBV28	TRBJ2-7	once	TRBD1	TGTGCCAGCATTCCGGGACAGGGGCTAAAAGGGCAGTACTTC	CASIPGQGLKGQYF
TRBV14	TRBJ2-1	.	.	TGTGCCAGCAGCCAATCGAACACCTACAATGAGCAGTTCTTC	CASSQSNTYNEQFF
TRBV10-3	TRBJ1-1	.	TRBD1	TGTGCCATCAGGGACCCAGGGGGCACTGAAGCTTTCTTT	CAIRDPGGTEAFF
TRBV19	TRBJ1-4	.	TRBD1	TGTGCCAGCACTAGCGGGGCCAGGGGGGAAAAACTGTTTTTT	CASTSGARGEKLFF
TRBV5-1	TRBJ2-7	.	.	TGCGCCAGCAGCCCCGGGACAAACTACGAGCAGTACTTC	CASSPGTNYEQYF
TRBV6-5	TRBJ2-1	.	TRBD2	TGTGCCAGCAATCCACTAGCGGGAGCCCTCAATGAGCAGTTCTTC	CASNPLAGALNEQFF
TRBV11-2	TRBJ2-7	.	TRBD2	TGTGCCAGCAGCCCTCTTGGACTAGCGGTTATTGAGGAGCAGTACTTC	CASSPLGLAVIEEQYF
TRBV28	TRBJ2-2	.	TRBD1	TGTGCCAGCAAACAAAGGACAGGGAATTACGCCGGGGAGCTGTTTTTT	CASKQRTGNYAGELFF
TRBV18	TRBJ2-3	.	TRBD1	TGTGCCAGCTCACCTCTGCAGGGGGCAGGTCCGCGGGATACGCAGTATTTT	CASSPLQGAGPRDTQYF
TRBV28	TRBJ2-7	.	TRBD2	TGTGCCAGCCGATCCCCTAGTGGCGGGAGGGCCTACGAGCAGTACTTC	CASRSPSGGRAYEQYF
TRBV5-4	TRBJ1-2	.	.	TGTGCCAGCAGCTTGGTCGGACAAGTCTATGGCTACACCTTC	CASSLVGQVYGYTF
TRBV7-3	TRBJ2-1	.	TRBD2	TGTGCCAGCAGCTTAAGGGGACTAGCCGCCTACAATGAGCAGTTCTTC	CASSLRGLAAYNEQFF
TRBV7-9	TRBJ1-2	.	TRBD1	TGTGCCAGCAGCTCCTCAGGGGGCAGGGGCTACACCTTC	CASSSSGGRGYTF
TRBV5-1	TRBJ1-1	.	.	TGCGCCAGCAGCCCAATGGGGGGGACCCACAACACTGAAGCTTTCTTT	CASSPMGGTHNTEAFF
TRBV28	TRBJ2-7	.	.	TGTGCCAGCAGTTCAGGGGGGACCTCCTACGAGCAGTACTTC	CASSSGGTSYEQYF
TRBV10-2	TRBJ1-1	.	.	TGCGCCAGCACCGAGAGTCATTTCACTGAAGCTTTCTTT	CASTESHFTEAFF
TRBV19	TRBJ2-3	few	TRBD1	TGTGCCAGTAGTATTTCTGGAACCCAGGGGGACACAGATACGCAGTATTTT	CASSISGTQGDTDTQYF
TRBV7-8	TRBJ2-3	.	.	TGTGCCAGCAGCTTAGTGCGGGCTGGCACAGATACGCAGTATTTT	CASSLVRAGTDTQYF
TRBV7-9	TRBJ1-2	few	.	TGTGCCAGCAGCTTCCCCCTGACAGTTAACTATGGCTACACCTTC	CASSFPLTVNYGYTF
TRBV4-1	TRBJ2-1	.	.	TGCGCCAGCAGCCAAGTACGGCTAGTTCGGTACAATGAGCAGTTCTTC	CASSQVRLVRYNEQFF
TRBV27	TRBJ1-5	few	TRBD1	TGTGCCAGCAGTCAGGGGGCTGGCGATCAGCCCCAGCATTTT	CASSQGAGDQPQHF
TRBV4-2	TRBJ1-1	.	.	TGTGCCAGCAGCCAAGAGGGCAGTAGAGAAGCTTTCTTT	CASSQEGSREAFF